This T cell receptor (beta chain) was captured in a study of technical replicates of blood from a handful of donors. Germline values: CDR1 MRHNA, CDR2 SNTAGT. This CDR3 contains 16 residues. V was shortened by 2 bases and J by 6 bases, with 17 bases between the two germline ends. Sequencing used immunoSEQ multiplex PCR; TCRdb keeps in-frame clones, though not all of them. The top ten hold about 0.39% of the sample, which has about 80,000 clones, approximately 94% seen once. The rearrangement joins TRBV6-4 to TRBJ2-1; tentatively, D is TRBD2 (6 bases). The sequenced sample consisted of T cells isolated from PBMCs. This sequence was found in a human donor in good health. DNA of the CDR3: TGTGCCAGCAGTGACAGGCGAACGAAGGGAGGCAATGAGCAGTTCTTC. Protein product: CASSDRRTKGGNEQFF.